Each of the 4 T cell receptor beta chains below was sequenced from the same sample in a study of shared clonotypes between healthy human individuals. This table comes from immunoSEQ multiplex PCR, and its TCRdb copy is limited to in-frame clones, with some not included. The table includes roughly 300,000 clones, over 70% detected once. Sequences were obtained from memory CD4+ T cells sorted from blood. Subset described: CD45RA-negative fraction. The receptor set was obtained from a man aged 25-40 years in good health.

This clone occurred a few times. The chain recombines TRBV18 with TRBJ1-1, with no clear D. The germline V gene has CDR1 KGHSH and CDR2 LQKENI. The CDR3 extends over 13 amino acids. Trimming removed 5 bases from V and 6 bases from J, with 13 bases in between. This CDR3 is CASSSQQFAEAFF. For the CDR3, the DNA is TGTGCCAGCTCAAGTCAACAATTCGCTGAAGCTTTCTTT. Complete variable domain (other parts from reference TRBV18 and TRBJ1-1): NAGVMQNPRHLVRRRGQEARLRCSPMKGHSHVYWYRQLPEEGLKFMVYLQKENIIDESGMPKERFSAEFPKEGPSILRIQQVVRGDSAAYFCASSSQQFAEAFFGQGTRLTVV.

The chain is built from TRBV2 and TRBJ1-5; D gene unclear. The germline V and J ends were trimmed by 1 base and 4 bases, with 11 bases remaining between them. Germline V gives CDR1 SNHLY, CDR2 FYNNEI. The length of the CDR3 is 15 residues. CDR3 sequence: CASSEGYSLNQPQHF. In nucleotides, the CDR3 is TGTGCCAGCAGTGAAGGTTACAGCCTAAATCAGCCCCAGCATTTT.

The chain has TRBV27 and TRBJ1-5; D might be TRBD1 (6 bases). The CDR3 extends over 14 amino acids. The germline V gene has CDR1 MNHEY and CDR2 SMNVEV (reference sequence). The V and J ends lost 11 bases and 4 bases respectively, with 18 bases between them. This CDR3 is CASGPGTHNQPQHF. Here the CDR3 DNA reads TGTGCCTCGGGACCCGGGACACATAATCAGCCCCAGCATTTT.

The genes are TRBV7-3 and TRBJ2-5; the D gene is possibly TRBD2 (6 bases). The V and J ends lost 2 bases and 5 bases respectively, with 9 bases between them. This CDR3 contains 13 residues. Per the germline V gene, CDR1 is SGHTA and CDR2 is FQGTGA. The CDR3 DNA reads as TGTGCCAGCAGCTTATTAGCGGCCGAGACCCAGTACTTC. It translates to CASSLLAAETQYF.